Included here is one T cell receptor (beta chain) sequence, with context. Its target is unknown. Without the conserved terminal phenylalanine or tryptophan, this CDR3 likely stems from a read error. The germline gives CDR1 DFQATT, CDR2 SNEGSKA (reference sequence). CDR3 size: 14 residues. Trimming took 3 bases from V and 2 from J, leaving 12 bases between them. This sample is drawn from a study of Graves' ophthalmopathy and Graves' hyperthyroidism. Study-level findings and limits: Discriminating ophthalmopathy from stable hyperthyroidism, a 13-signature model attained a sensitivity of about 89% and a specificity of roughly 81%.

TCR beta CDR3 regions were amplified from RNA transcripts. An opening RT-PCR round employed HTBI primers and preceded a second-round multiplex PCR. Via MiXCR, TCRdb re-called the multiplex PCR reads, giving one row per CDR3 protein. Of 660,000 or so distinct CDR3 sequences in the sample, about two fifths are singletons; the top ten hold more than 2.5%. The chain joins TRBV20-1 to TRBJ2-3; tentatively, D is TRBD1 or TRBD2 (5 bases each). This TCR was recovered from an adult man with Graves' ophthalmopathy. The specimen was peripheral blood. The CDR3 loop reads CSASIRGNTDTQYL. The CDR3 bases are TGCAGTGCTAGTATTCGGGGCAACACAGATACGCAGTATTTG.